The 5 T cell receptor beta chains below all came from one sample that was sequenced in a study of T cell responses to AZD1222 COVID-19 vaccine. Some clones are missing from TCRdb's copy, which holds only in-frame ones; the method was immunoSEQ multiplex PCR. The sample has about 83,000 clones, approximately 90% seen once; the top ten hold under 35%. The specimen was peripheral blood, collected 28 days after the second AZD1222 dose. The source of these receptors is an adult who received the AZD1222 COVID-19 vaccine.

The V and J genes are TRBV11-2 and TRBJ2-1; D gene ambiguous. CDR1 and CDR2 from the germline V gene are SGHAT and FQNNGV. The germline V and J ends were trimmed by 1 base and 7 bases, with 8 bases remaining between them. The CDR3 covers 13 residues. DNA of the CDR3: TGTGCCAGCAGCTTAGTTGGCGGAAATGAGCAGTTCTTC. Translating it yields CASSLVGGNEQFF.

V and J are TRBV23-1 and TRBJ1-6; a possible D gene is TRBD1 (6 bases). TRBV23-1 is an open reading frame, and its role is uncertain. The CDR3 contains 12 residues. With 2 bases removed from V and 12 bases from J, the gap between germline ends came to 8 bases. The chain's CDR3 is CASSQRGKPLHF. The DNA for the CDR3 is TGCGCCAGCAGTCAAAGGGGGAAACCCCTCCACTTT.

CDR3 bases: TGTGCCAGCAGTTCACAGGGGATCTTCTCAGATACGCAGTATTTT. As protein: CASSSQGIFSDTQYF. The V and J genes are TRBV28 and TRBJ2-3; 7 bases agree with TRBD1. Germline lookup yields CDR1 MDHEN and CDR2 SYDVKM. This CDR3 has 15 residues. Unmatched junction bases numbered 8, after V lost 4 bases and J lost 4 bases.

The chain has TRBV6-1 and TRBJ2-7; D not certain. The CDR3 extends over 11 amino acids. Germline V gene data show CDR1 as MNHNS and CDR2 as SASEGT. V lost 3 bases and J 6 bases, leaving 6 bases between the germline ends. The CDR3 protein is CASSDRSEQYF. In nucleotides, the CDR3 is TGTGCCAGCAGTGACCGTTCCGAGCAGTACTTC.

This sequence joins TRBV9 and TRBJ2-7; 10 nucleotides align to TRBD1. The V segment lost 3 bases and the J segment 3 bases; nucleotides outside the gene matches: 6. This CDR3 is built from 15 residues. CDR1 is SGDLS, CDR2 YYNGEE, per germline. This chain's CDR3 is CASSGRDRGYYEQYF. For the CDR3, the DNA is TGTGCCAGCAGCGGCCGGGACAGGGGATACTACGAGCAGTACTTC.